These 9 T cell receptor beta chains originate from one sample sequenced in a study of identical twins. In TCRdb, the 5' RACE reads were re-called with MiXCR into one record per CDR3 protein. The table includes under 300,000 distinct CDR3 sequences, about an eighth detected once. These data were likewise used in another study, on yellow fever vaccine responses in identical twins.

The sequenced sample consisted of memory (CD45RO+) T cells sorted from blood. These receptors came from a woman between 18 and 29 years old in good health.

This clonotype was picked up many times. The chain recombines TRBV7-9 with TRBJ2-5; the D is unclear. Germline CDR1 reads SEHNR; CDR2 reads FQNEAQ (reference sequence). Trimming pared 2 bases from V and 5 bases from J, leaving 6 bases between. This CDR3 contains 12 residues. The CDR3 reads CASSLNGETQYF. Written as DNA, the CDR3 is TGTGCCAGCAGCTTAAATGGGGAGACCCAGTACTTC.

This clonotype was recorded a few times. The genes are TRBV9 and TRBJ2-2; no definite D call. The ends were cut back, 3 bases at V and 6 bases at J, with 12 bases in the middle. The CDR3 totals 14 residues. From germline, CDR1 is SGDLS and CDR2 YYNGEE. The CDR3 DNA follows: TGTGCCAGCAGCGGGAGCTTTGGGGCCGGGGAGCTGTTTTTT. Translating it yields CASSGSFGAGELFF.

This clonotype was found many times. The chain recombines TRBV15 with TRBJ2-5; D gene unclear. Germline V lookup: CDR1 LNHNV, CDR2 YYDKDF (reference sequence). The CDR3 runs to 14 residues. The V end was cut by 1 base, the J end by 0 bases, with 6 bases between. CDR3 bases: TGTGCCACCAGCAGAGGTAGCTACCAAGAGACCCAGTACTTC. Its translation: CATSRGSYQETQYF.

This clonotype was recorded many times. This chain joins TRBV12-3 or TRBV12-4 and TRBJ2-1; the D is unclear. The CDR3 totals 14 residues. Trimming left V 6 bases short and J 7 bases short, with 16 bases between. The CDR3 loop reads CASRRPGIINEQFF. CDR3 in DNA: TGTGCCAGCAGGAGGCCCGGTATTATTAATGAGCAGTTCTTC.

In its sample, this clonotype was seen a few times. This chain joins TRBV28 and TRBJ2-3, with 10 bases lining up with TRBD2. Germline V CDR1 and CDR2: MDHEN, SYDVKM. CDR3 size: 16 residues. Trimming took 5 bases from V and 1 from J; bases not matched to a gene: 6. CDR3 sequence: CASSGVGTSGTDTQYF. CDR3 bases: TGTGCCAGCAGTGGGGTAGGGACTAGCGGCACAGATACGCAGTATTTT.

Many counts were recorded for this clonotype. The chain recombines TRBV27 with TRBJ2-3; 9 bases line up with TRBD1. Germline-derived CDR1 and CDR2 are MNHEY and SMNVEV (reference sequence). The junction had 8 bases not matched to a gene; V was cut back by 5 bases and J by 5 bases. The CDR3 has 15 residues. CDR3 region: CASSLPGQGEDTQYF. CDR3 nucleotide sequence: TGTGCCAGCAGTCTTCCGGGACAGGGAGAAGATACGCAGTATTTT.

The chain combines TRBV12-3 or TRBV12-4 with TRBJ2-1, with D hard to call. CDR3 size: 14 residues. V lost 2 bases, J lost 8 bases, and 13 bases lay in between. The CDR3 is CASSLRANIDEQFF. The DNA for the CDR3 is TGTGCCAGCAGTTTACGGGCTAACATAGATGAGCAGTTCTTC.

The genes are TRBV6-6 and TRBJ1-2, with 11 bases identical to TRBD1. Unmatched junction bases numbered 5, after V lost 10 bases and J lost 4 bases. Looked up from germline, CDR1 is MNHNY and CDR2 is SVGAGI (reference sequence). CDR3 length: 13 amino acids. The CDR3 region is CATRTGGAYGYTF. Here the CDR3 DNA reads TGTGCCACCCGGACAGGGGGCGCCTATGGCTACACCTTC.

This clonotype was recorded many times. V is TRBV29-1 and J is TRBJ1-4; the D is unclear. Germline V CDR1 and CDR2: SQVTM, ANQGSEA. The germline V and J ends were trimmed by 5 bases and 5 bases, with 12 bases remaining between them. The CDR3 totals 13 residues. The CDR3 nucleotides read TGCAGCGTTTGGGGTGCGGGGAATGAAAAACTGTTTTTT. It translates to CSVWGAGNEKLFF. The full variable domain, rest sourced from reference TRBV29-1 and TRBJ1-4, is SAVISQKPSRDICQRGTSLTIQCQVDSQVTMMFWYRQQPGQSLTLIATANQGSEATYESGFVIDKFPISRPNLTFSTLTVSNMSPEDSSIYLCSVWGAGNEKLFFGSGTQLSVL.